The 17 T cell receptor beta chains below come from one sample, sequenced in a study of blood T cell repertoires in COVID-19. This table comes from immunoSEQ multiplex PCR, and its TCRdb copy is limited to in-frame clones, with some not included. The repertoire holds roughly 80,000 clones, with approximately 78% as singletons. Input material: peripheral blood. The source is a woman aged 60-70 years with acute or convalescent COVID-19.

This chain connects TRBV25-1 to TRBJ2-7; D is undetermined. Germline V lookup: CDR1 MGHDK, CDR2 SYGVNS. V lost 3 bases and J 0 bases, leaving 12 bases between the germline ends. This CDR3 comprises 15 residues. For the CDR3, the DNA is TGTGCCAGCAGTGAGCCCCGCTCCAGCTCCTACGAGCAGTACGTC. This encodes CASSEPRSSSYEQYV.

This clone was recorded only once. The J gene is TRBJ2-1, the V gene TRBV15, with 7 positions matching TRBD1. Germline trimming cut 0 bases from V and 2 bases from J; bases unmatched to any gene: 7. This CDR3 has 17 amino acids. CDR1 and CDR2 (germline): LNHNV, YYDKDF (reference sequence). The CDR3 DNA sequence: TGTGCCACCAGCAGAGACGCCGGGACAGCGCCCTACAATGAGCAGTTCTTC. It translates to CATSRDAGTAPYNEQFF. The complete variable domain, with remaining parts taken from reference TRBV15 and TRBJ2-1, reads DAMVIQNPRYQVTQFGKPVTLSCSQTLNHNVMYWYQQKSSQAPKLLFHYYDKDFNNEADTPDNFQSRRPNTSFCFLDIRSPGLGDTAMYLCATSRDAGTAPYNEQFFGPGTRLTVL.

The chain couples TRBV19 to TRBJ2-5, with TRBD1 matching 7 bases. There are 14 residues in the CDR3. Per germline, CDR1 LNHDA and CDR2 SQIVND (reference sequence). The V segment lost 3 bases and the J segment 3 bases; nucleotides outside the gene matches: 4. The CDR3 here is CASSIPGTEETQYF. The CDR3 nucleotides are TGTGCCAGTAGTATTCCCGGGACAGAAGAGACCCAGTACTTC.

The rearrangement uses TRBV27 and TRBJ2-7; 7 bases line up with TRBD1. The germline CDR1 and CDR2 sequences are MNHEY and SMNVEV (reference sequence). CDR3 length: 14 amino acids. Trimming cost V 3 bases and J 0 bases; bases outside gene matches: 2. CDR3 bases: TGTGCCAGCAGTTTGGGACAGAGCTCCTACGAGCAGTACTTC. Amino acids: CASSLGQSSYEQYF.

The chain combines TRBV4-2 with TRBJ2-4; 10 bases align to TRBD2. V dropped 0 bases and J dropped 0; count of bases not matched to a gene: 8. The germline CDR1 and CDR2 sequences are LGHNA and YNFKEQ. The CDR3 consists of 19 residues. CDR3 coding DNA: TGTGCCAGCAGCCAAGATCGGCTAGCGGGGGCCTTAGCCAAAAACATTCAGTACTTC. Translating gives CASSQDRLAGALAKNIQYF.

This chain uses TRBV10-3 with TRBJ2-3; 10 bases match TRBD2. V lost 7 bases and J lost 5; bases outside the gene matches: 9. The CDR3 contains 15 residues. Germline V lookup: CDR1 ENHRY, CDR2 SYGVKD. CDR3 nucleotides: TGTGCCATCAAGGAGCGGGGGGGCGTCGTAGATACGCAGTATTTT. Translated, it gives CAIKERGGVVDTQYF.

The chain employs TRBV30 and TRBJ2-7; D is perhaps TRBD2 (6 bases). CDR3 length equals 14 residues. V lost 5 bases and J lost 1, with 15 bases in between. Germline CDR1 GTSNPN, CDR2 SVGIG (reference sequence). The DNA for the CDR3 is TGTGCCTGGGGGAGGACAACCCGTTCCTACGAGCAGTACTTC. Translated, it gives CAWGRTTRSYEQYF.

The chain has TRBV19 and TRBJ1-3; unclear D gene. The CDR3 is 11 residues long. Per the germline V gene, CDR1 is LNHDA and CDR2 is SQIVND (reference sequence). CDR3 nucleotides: TGTGGGGCCCGCTCTGGAAACACCATATATTTT. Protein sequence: CGARSGNTIYF.

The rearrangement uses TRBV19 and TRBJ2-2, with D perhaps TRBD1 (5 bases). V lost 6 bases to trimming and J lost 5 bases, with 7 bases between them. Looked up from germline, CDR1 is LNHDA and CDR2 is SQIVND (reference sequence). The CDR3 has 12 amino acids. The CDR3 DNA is TGTGCCAGTAGGGCAGGGACCGGGGAGCTGTTTTTT. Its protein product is CASRAGTGELFF.

CDR3 DNA: TGTGCCACCAGTAACGGTTATAGCAATCAGCCCCAGCATTTT. It yields the protein CATSNGYSNQPQHF. The chain carries TRBV24-1 and TRBJ1-5; D is uncertain. Per the germline V gene, CDR1 is KGHDR and CDR2 is SFDVKD. CDR3 length: 14 amino acids. The V and J ends lost 6 bases and 0 bases respectively, with 8 bases between them.

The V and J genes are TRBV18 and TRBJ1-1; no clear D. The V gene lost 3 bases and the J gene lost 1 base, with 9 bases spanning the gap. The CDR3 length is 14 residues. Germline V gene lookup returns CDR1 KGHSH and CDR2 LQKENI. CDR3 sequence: CASSPKKPNTEAFF. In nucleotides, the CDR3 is TGTGCCAGCTCACCCAAAAAGCCGAACACTGAAGCTTTCTTT.

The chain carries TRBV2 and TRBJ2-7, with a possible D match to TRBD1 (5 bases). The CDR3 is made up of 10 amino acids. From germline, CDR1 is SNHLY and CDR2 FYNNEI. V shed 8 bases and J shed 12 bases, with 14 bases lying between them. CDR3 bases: TGTGCCAGCGTCTTGGGGCTTATGTACGTC. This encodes CASVLGLMYV.

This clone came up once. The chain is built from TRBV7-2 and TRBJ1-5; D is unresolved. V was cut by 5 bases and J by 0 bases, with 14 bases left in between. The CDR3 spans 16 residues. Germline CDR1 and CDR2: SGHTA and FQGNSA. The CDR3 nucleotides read TGTGCCAGCAGCGGCCGAGGTGTATATAGCAATCAGCCCCAGCATTTT. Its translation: CASSGRGVYSNQPQHF.

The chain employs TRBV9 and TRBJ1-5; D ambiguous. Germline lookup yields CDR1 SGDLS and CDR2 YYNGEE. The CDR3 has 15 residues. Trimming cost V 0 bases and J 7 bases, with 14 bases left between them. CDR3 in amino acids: CASSVAGSGGQPQHF. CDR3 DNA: TGTGCCAGCAGCGTAGCTGGGTCAGGAGGCCAGCCCCAGCATTTT.

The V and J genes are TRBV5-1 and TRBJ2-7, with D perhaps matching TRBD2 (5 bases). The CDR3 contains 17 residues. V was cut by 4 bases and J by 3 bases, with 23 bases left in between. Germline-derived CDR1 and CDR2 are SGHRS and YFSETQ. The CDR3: CASSPRVGSSPDYEQYF. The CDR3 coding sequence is TGCGCCAGCAGCCCGAGGGTAGGTAGTAGCCCGGACTACGAGCAGTACTTC.

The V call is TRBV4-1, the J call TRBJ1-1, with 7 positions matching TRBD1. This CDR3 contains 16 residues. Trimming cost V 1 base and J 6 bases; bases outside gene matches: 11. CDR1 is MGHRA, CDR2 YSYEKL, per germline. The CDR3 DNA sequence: TGCGCCAGCAGCCAAGTTCCGGCAGGGGGGATCCCTGAAGCTTTCTTT. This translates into CASSQVPAGGIPEAFF.

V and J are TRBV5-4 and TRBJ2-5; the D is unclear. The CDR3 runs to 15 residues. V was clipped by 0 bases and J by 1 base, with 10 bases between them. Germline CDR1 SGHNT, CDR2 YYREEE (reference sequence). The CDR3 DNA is TGTGCCAGCAGCTTGGCCGTTTCCTCCCAAGAGACCCAGTACTTC. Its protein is CASSLAVSSQETQYF.